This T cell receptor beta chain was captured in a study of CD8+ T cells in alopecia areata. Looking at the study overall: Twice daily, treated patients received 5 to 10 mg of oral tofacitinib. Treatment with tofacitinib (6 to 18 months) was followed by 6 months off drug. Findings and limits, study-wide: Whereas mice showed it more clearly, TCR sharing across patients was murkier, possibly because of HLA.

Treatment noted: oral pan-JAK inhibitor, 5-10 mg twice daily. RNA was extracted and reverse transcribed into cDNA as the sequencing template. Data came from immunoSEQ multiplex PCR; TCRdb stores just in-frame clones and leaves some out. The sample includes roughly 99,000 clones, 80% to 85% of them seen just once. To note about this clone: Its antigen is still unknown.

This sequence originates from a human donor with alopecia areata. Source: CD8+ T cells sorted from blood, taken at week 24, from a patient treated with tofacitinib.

In nucleotides, the CDR3 is TGTGCCAGCAGTAATCCTGGATGGGAGCAGTTCTTC. As protein: CASSNPGWEQFF. The chain recombines TRBV27 with TRBJ2-1; D call uncertain. This CDR3 is 12 amino acids long. The V end was cut by 5 bases, the J end by 10 bases, with 12 bases between. Germline V CDR1 and CDR2: MNHEY, SMNVEV (reference sequence).